This T cell receptor beta chain is drawn from a study of blood T cell repertoires in COVID-19. The data were produced by immunoSEQ multiplex PCR, yet TCRdb's version contains in-frame clones alone and is incomplete. The sample carries fewer than 300,000 clones, approximately 86% recorded once. This clone was recorded only once. At one boundary the junction diverges from the germline segment, which might be a read error. The CDR3 totals 13 residues. Germline V CDR1 and CDR2: KGHSH, LQKENI. This chain joins TRBV18 and TRBJ1-5; tentative D call: TRBD1 (6 bases). The receptor was derived from a man younger than 35 with active or convalescent COVID-19. Sequenced: peripheral blood. In DNA, the CDR3 is TGTGCCAGCTCACTGGGACAAAACCTCCTCCTCTATTTT. Protein product: CASSLGQNLLLYF.